Below, 32 T cell receptor beta chains from the same sample are listed, as sequenced in a study of blood T cell repertoires in COVID-19. Repertoires were generated with immunoSEQ multiplex PCR, while TCRdb's copy carries only in-frame clones and drops some. In the table there are about 230,000 clones, 75% to 90% of which are singletons. Specimen: peripheral blood. The receptors were sampled from a woman between 65 and 79 years old with active or convalescent COVID-19.

V usage is TRBV5-8 and J usage is TRBJ1-6; 7 bases agree with TRBD1. The V gene end was trimmed by 3 bases and the J gene end by 10 bases; junction bases not matched to a gene: 7. CDR1 is SGHTS, CDR2 YDEGEE, per germline. The CDR3 loop spans 14 amino acids. The chain's CDR3 is CASSSTGVGSPLHF. Here the CDR3 DNA reads TGTGCCAGCAGCTCAACAGGGGTTGGATCACCCCTCCACTTT. Supplemented by reference TRBV5-8 and TRBJ1-6, the full variable domain reads EAGVTQSPTHLIKTRGQQATLRCSPISGHTSVYWYQQALGLGLQFLLWYDEGEERNRGNFPPRFSGRQFPNYSSELNVNALELEDSALYLCASSSTGVGSPLHFGNGTRLTVT.

The V gene is TRBV9, the J gene TRBJ1-2; D is ambiguous. The CDR3 is 15 residues long. V gave up 0 bases and J gave up 1 base, with 10 bases separating them. The germline V gene has CDR1 SGDLS and CDR2 YYNGEE. DNA of the CDR3: TGTGCCAGCAGCGTAGGCCAACACCTTAACTATGGCTACACCTTC. Translating gives CASSVGQHLNYGYTF.

The V and J genes are TRBV5-1 and TRBJ2-7; 8 positions agree with TRBD1. CDR1 is SGHRS and CDR2 is YFSETQ in the germline V gene. The CDR3 contains 16 residues. Unmatched junction bases numbered 8, after V lost 0 bases and J lost 3 bases. This CDR3 is CASSLGMGQVNYEQYF. DNA for the CDR3: TGCGCCAGCAGCTTGGGGATGGGACAGGTAAACTACGAGCAGTACTTC.

The chain recombines TRBV10-3 with TRBJ1-5; a possible D gene is TRBD1 (6 bases). V was trimmed by 6 bases and J by 4 bases, leaving 13 bases between them. Germline CDR1 ENHRY, CDR2 SYGVKD. This CDR3 spans 14 amino acids. The CDR3 spells CAIRDSTGNQPQHF. CDR3 DNA: TGTGCCATCAGGGACAGTACTGGTAATCAGCCCCAGCATTTT.

This clone has a single count. This chain uses TRBV7-9 with TRBJ2-2, with 10 bases identical to TRBD2. CDR1 is SEHNR, CDR2 FQNEAQ, per germline (reference sequence). J lost 3 bases, V lost 3 bases, and 7 bases had no gene match. CDR3 length equals 17 residues. The CDR3 here is CASSFSSGSPDTGELFF. Written as DNA, the CDR3 is TGTGCCAGCAGCTTCTCTAGCGGGAGTCCGGACACCGGGGAGCTGTTTTTT.

The chain couples TRBV5-8 to TRBJ2-3; D remains unclear. Trimming took 1 base from V and 4 from J, leaving 4 bases between them. CDR1 SGHTS and CDR2 YDEGEE come from the germline V gene. This CDR3 is 12 amino acids long. CDR3 sequence: CASSLWPDTQYF. CDR3 sequence (DNA): TGTGCCAGCAGCTTGTGGCCAGATACGCAGTATTTT.

The chain links TRBV11-2 to TRBJ2-1; D gene unclear. The ends were cut back, 3 bases at V and 9 bases at J, with 15 bases in the middle. CDR3 length: 14 residues. Germline CDR1 is SGHAT and CDR2 is FQNNGV. CDR3 region: CASSLFHRVGEQFF. The CDR3 nucleotides are TGTGCCAGCAGCTTGTTCCACAGAGTGGGTGAGCAGTTCTTC.

J is TRBJ2-7 and V is TRBV5-8, with 9 bases identical to TRBD1. Germline V gives CDR1 SGHTS, CDR2 YDEGEE. The CDR3 is 15 amino acids. Unmatched junction bases numbered 4, after V lost 0 bases and J lost 3 bases. CDR3 nucleotide sequence: TGTGCCAGCAGCTTGGTAGGACAGGGGATCTACGAGCAGTACTTC. Residues: CASSLVGQGIYEQYF.

The V call is TRBV5-1, the J call TRBJ1-2; TRBD1 is a possible D gene (5 bases). The CDR3 extends over 14 amino acids. V gave up 2 bases and J gave up 2 bases, with 10 bases separating them. Germline CDR1 is SGHRS and CDR2 is YFSETQ. The CDR3 is CASSLGEGNYGYTF. The CDR3 nucleotides are TGCGCCAGCAGCTTAGGGGAAGGGAACTATGGCTACACCTTC.

This CDR3 is CASSPESRGSSYGYTF. In DNA form, the CDR3 reads TGTGCCAGCTCACCGGAATCCAGGGGGTCTAGCTATGGCTACACCTTC. This chain links TRBV18 with TRBJ1-2; 7 bases are shared with TRBD1. Germline V gives CDR1 KGHSH, CDR2 LQKENI. Trimming removed 3 bases from V and 4 bases from J; junction bases left unmatched: 11. This CDR3 is built from 16 residues. The full variable domain, rest sourced from reference TRBV18 and TRBJ1-2, is NAGVMQNPRHLVRRRGQEARLRCSPMKGHSHVYWYRQLPEEGLKFMVYLQKENIIDESGMPKERFSAEFPKEGPSILRIQQVVRGDSAAYFCASSPESRGSSYGYTFGSGTRLTVV.

The rearrangement uses TRBV7-9 and TRBJ1-5, with a weak D call TRBD1 (6 bases). CDR1 and CDR2 from the germline V gene are SEHNR and FQNEAQ (reference sequence). Trimming pared 5 bases from V and 6 bases from J, leaving 23 bases between. The CDR3 loop spans 17 amino acids. CDR3 bases: TGTGCCAGCAGCCTCACTCCCCTACGGGGGGCAGGTCAGCCCCAGCATTTT. Its translation: CASSLTPLRGAGQPQHF.

The chain couples TRBV2 to TRBJ1-1; D ambiguous. CDR3 length: 15 amino acids. Trimming took 2 bases from V and 1 from J, leaving 11 bases between them. CDR1 is SNHLY, CDR2 FYNNEI, per germline. DNA for the CDR3: TGTGCCAGCAGTGAATACAGCCTCACGAACACTGAAGCTTTCTTT. Encoded protein: CASSEYSLTNTEAFF.

The chain is built from TRBV7-9 and TRBJ1-1; possibly TRBD1 for D (6 bases). The CDR3 is 13 amino acids. Trimming cost V 3 bases and J 6 bases, with 11 bases left between them. From germline, CDR1 is SEHNR and CDR2 FQNEAQ (reference sequence). The CDR3 loop is CASSFSGAPEAFF. CDR3 nucleotides: TGTGCCAGCAGCTTCTCAGGGGCCCCTGAAGCTTTCTTT. The complete variable domain, with remaining parts taken from reference TRBV7-9 and TRBJ1-1, reads DTGVSQNPRHKITKRGQNVTFRCDPISEHNRLYWYRQTLGQGPEFLTYFQNEAQLEKSRLLSDRFSAERPKGSFSTLEIQRTEQGDSAMYLCASSFSGAPEAFFGQGTRLTVV.

The chain recombines TRBV5-4 with TRBJ1-2; a weak D match, TRBD1 (6 bases). From germline, CDR1 is SGHNT and CDR2 YYREEE (reference sequence). The V end lost 4 bases, the J end lost 7 bases, and 11 bases lay between the germline ends. This CDR3 is built from 12 residues. In nucleotides, the CDR3 is TGTGCCAGCAGCCGGGACACTGGTGGCTACACCTTC. As protein: CASSRDTGGYTF.

This chain connects TRBV5-1 to TRBJ1-1; D call uncertain. The V gene's germline CDR1 is SGHRS and CDR2 YFSETQ. The CDR3 runs to 14 residues. The V gene lost 4 bases and the J gene lost 4 bases, with 14 bases spanning the gap. The CDR3 region has the DNA TGCGCCAGCAGCCCTAGGGAGCCGCCCACTGAAGCTTTCTTT. Encoded protein: CASSPREPPTEAFF.

This clone came up a few times. V is TRBV3-1 (or the pseudogene TRBV3-2) and J is TRBJ2-5, with TRBD1 matching 10 bases. Unmatched junction bases numbered 13, after V lost 7 bases and J lost 5 bases. In germline, CDR1 is LGHDT, CDR2 YNNKEL (reference sequence). CDR3 length: 16 residues. CDR3 DNA sequence: TGTGCCAGCACCACTTGGGACAGGGGAGTTTCGGAGACCCAGTACTTC. Translation gives CASTTWDRGVSETQYF.

The gene calls are TRBV27 and TRBJ2-3; 10 bases are a match to TRBD2. The CDR3 has 16 amino acids. The trim removed 5 bases at V and 2 bases at J, leaving 7 bases unmatched. From germline, CDR1 is MNHEY and CDR2 SMNVEV (reference sequence). The CDR3 DNA reads as TGTGCCAGCAGTCACCTAGCGGGAGTAGCCACAGATACGCAGTATTTT. Encoded protein: CASSHLAGVATDTQYF.

The chain joins TRBV5-1 to TRBJ2-5; the match to TRBD1 covers 8 bases. After removal of 4 bases from V and 4 bases from J, the junction contained 15 bases not matched to a gene. The CDR3 runs to 17 residues. Germline CDR1 and CDR2: SGHRS and YFSETQ. CDR3 protein: CASSPMKDRVGGETQYF. CDR3 nucleotides: TGCGCCAGCAGCCCCATGAAGGACAGGGTCGGAGGAGAGACCCAGTACTTC. The full variable domain, with the rest looked up from reference TRBV5-1 and TRBJ2-5, is KAGVTQTPRYLIKTRGQQVTLSCSPISGHRSVSWYQQTPGQGLQFLFEYFSETQRNKGNFPGRFSGRQFSNSRSEMNVSTLELGDSALYLCASSPMKDRVGGETQYFGPGTRLLVL.

Only a few counts were recorded for this clone. The chain uses TRBV3-1 (or the pseudogene TRBV3-2) and TRBJ1-1; tentatively, D is TRBD1 (5 bases). The V end lost 1 base, the J end lost 8 bases, and 11 bases lay between the germline ends. Germline V gene sequence: CDR1 LGHDT, CDR2 YNNKEL (reference sequence). The CDR3 consists of 13 residues. CDR3 nucleotides: TGTGCCAGCAGCCAAGGCGGGGGGAAGGAAGCTTTCTTT. Its protein is CASSQGGGKEAFF.

In this sample, this clone turned up once. CDR3 coding DNA: TGTGCCAGCAGTTCTACCGGGAACCTCCCCGGGGAGCTGTTTTTT. This translates into CASSSTGNLPGELFF. The rearrangement joins TRBV7-3 to TRBJ2-2; TRBD2 might be the D (5 bases). V was cut by 6 bases and J by 6 bases, with 17 bases left in between. The germline gives CDR1 SGHTA, CDR2 FQGTGA. The CDR3 consists of 15 residues.

The J gene is TRBJ1-1, the V gene TRBV6-2 or TRBV6-3; no clear D gene. V shed 6 bases and J shed 2 bases, with 16 bases lying between them. Germline values: CDR1 MNHEY, CDR2 SVGEGT. The CDR3 covers 15 residues. This chain's CDR3 is CASSSQSVTNTEAFF. The CDR3 nucleotides read TGTGCCAGCAGCTCTCAGTCCGTCACAAACACTGAAGCTTTCTTT.

The V and J genes are TRBV18 and TRBJ2-7; D may be TRBD2 (6 bases). This CDR3 is 14 amino acids long. V was trimmed by 6 bases and J by 2 bases, leaving 14 bases between them. CDR1 is KGHSH, CDR2 LQKENI, per germline. The CDR3: CASSHRDSAYEQYF. CDR3 in DNA: TGTGCCAGCTCGCACCGGGACTCAGCCTACGAGCAGTACTTC.

For the CDR3, the DNA is TGCGCCAGCAGCTTCACCGACAGGGCCTATGGCTACACCTTC. Protein: CASSFTDRAYGYTF. This chain links TRBV5-1 with TRBJ1-2, with TRBD1 matching over 7 bases. V gave up 2 bases and J gave up 4 bases; unmatched junction bases: 5. This CDR3 has 14 amino acids. Germline CDR1 and CDR2: SGHRS and YFSETQ.

The chain carries TRBV6-4 and TRBJ1-2, with D perhaps TRBD1 (6 bases). Germline assignment: CDR1 MRHNA and CDR2 SNTAGT. V lost 0 bases and J lost 6, with 14 bases in between. This CDR3 region has 15 residues. CDR3: CASSDSAQGVNGYTF. The CDR3 region has the DNA TGTGCCAGCAGTGACTCCGCACAGGGAGTTAATGGCTACACCTTC.

The chain recombines TRBV27 with TRBJ2-7; the match to TRBD2 covers 12 bases. The CDR3 is 19 residues long. The V and J ends lost 4 bases and 2 bases, in that order; junction bases with no gene match: 15. Per the germline V gene, CDR1 is MNHEY and CDR2 is SMNVEV (reference sequence). The CDR3 spells CASSSTPPGLAGGTYEQYF. Here the CDR3 DNA reads TGTGCCAGCAGTTCCACCCCTCCGGGACTAGCGGGCGGAACCTACGAGCAGTACTTC.

This clone was seen only once. The V and J genes are TRBV30 and TRBJ1-1; 8 positions match TRBD1. Trimming cost V 6 bases and J 4 bases; bases outside gene matches: 4. Germline CDR1 is GTSNPN and CDR2 is SVGIG (reference sequence). The CDR3 loop spans 12 amino acids. As DNA, the CDR3 is TGTGCCTGTGACAGGGGTGGCACTGAAGCTTTCTTT. As protein: CACDRGGTEAFF.

The chain couples TRBV11-3 to TRBJ1-1; D is uncertain. Per the germline V gene, CDR1 is SGHNT and CDR2 is YENEEA. With 5 bases removed from V and 3 bases from J, the gap between germline ends came to 10 bases. The CDR3 is 13 amino acids. This CDR3 is CASSRGQDTEAFF. For the CDR3, the DNA is TGTGCCAGCAGCCGAGGGCAGGACACTGAAGCTTTCTTT.

This rearrangement joins TRBV7-7 to TRBJ2-7, with a tentative D call TRBD1 (5 bases). V was clipped by 0 bases and J by 6 bases, with 9 bases between them. CDR3 length: 13 residues. Looked up from germline, CDR1 is SSHAT and CDR2 is FNYEAQ (reference sequence). The CDR3 DNA is TGTGCCAGCAGCTTAGCCCCAAGGGGCGAGCAGTACTTC. It is translated as CASSLAPRGEQYF.

This clone has only a few counts. The J gene is TRBJ2-4, the V gene TRBV5-1, with 15 bases identical to TRBD2. This CDR3 is 18 amino acids long. Unmatched junction bases numbered 14, after V lost 6 bases and J lost 7 bases. The V gene's germline CDR1 is SGHRS and CDR2 YFSETQ. Here the CDR3 reads CASKPVDGLAGGVNIQYF. The CDR3 nucleotides read TGCGCCAGCAAACCAGTAGATGGACTAGCGGGAGGGGTGAACATTCAGTACTTC.

V gene TRBV4-3 combines with J gene TRBJ1-1, with 8 bases that match TRBD1. The CDR3 has 15 amino acids. CDR1 and CDR2 (germline): LGHNA, YSLEER. Trimming cost V 4 bases and J 5 bases; bases outside gene matches: 9. The DNA for the CDR3 is TGCGCCAGCAGCCCTACAGGGGGAAGGGGTACTGAAGCTTTCTTT. Protein sequence: CASSPTGGRGTEAFF.

This chain joins TRBV29-1 and TRBJ1-4; D is undetermined. Trimming cost V 4 bases and J 0 bases, with 18 bases left between them. The germline CDR1 and CDR2 sequences are SQVTM and ANQGSEA. The CDR3 length is 17 residues. The CDR3 protein is CSVAGGWAASTNEKLFF. In DNA, the CDR3 is TGCAGCGTTGCAGGAGGGTGGGCAGCTTCAACTAATGAAAAACTGTTTTTT.

This clone was observed a handful of times. The chain combines TRBV6-4 with TRBJ2-1; D is undetermined. This CDR3 spans 16 amino acids. V was pared by 1 base and J by 0 bases, with 10 bases between. Per the germline V gene, CDR1 is MRHNA and CDR2 is SNTAGT. The CDR3 DNA sequence: TGTGCCAGCAGTGACTATAGCAGTTCCTCCTACAATGAGCAGTTCTTC. Protein: CASSDYSSSSYNEQFF.